These 32 T cell receptor beta chains were sequenced from one sample in a study of shared clonotypes between healthy human individuals. Selected positively for CCR7 and CD45RO-negative, naive CD8 cells excluded terminally differentiated effector memory CD45RA+ cells. Sequencing used immunoSEQ multiplex PCR; TCRdb keeps in-frame clones, though not all of them. The data contain millions of clones, about 92% of them seen just once; the ten biggest clones take up 1.5% to 2%. The sequenced material came from naive CD8+ T cells from PBMCs. These receptors all come from a young man in good health. Some clones in this sample may be carry-over from other donors' samples.

This chain links TRBV7-3 with TRBJ2-6, with TRBD2 matching over 11 bases. There are 19 residues in the CDR3. Germline lookup yields CDR1 SGHTA and CDR2 FQGTGA. Germline trimming cut 5 bases from V and 0 bases from J; bases unmatched to any gene: 9. The CDR3 sequence is CASSPLAGGYISGANVLTF. The CDR3, as DNA: TGTGCCAGCAGCCCCCTAGCGGGAGGTTATATCTCTGGGGCCAACGTCCTGACTTTC.

The V and J genes are TRBV27 and TRBJ2-7; 9 bases fit TRBD1. This CDR3 contains 16 residues. Trimming took 5 bases from V and 6 from J; bases not matched to a gene: 14. In germline, CDR1 is MNHEY, CDR2 SMNVEV (reference sequence). In nucleotides, the CDR3 is TGTGCCAGCAGTCTCTCACCGGGACAGGGTCTACTCGAGCAGTACTTC. Translating gives CASSLSPGQGLLEQYF.

In DNA, the CDR3 is TGTGCCAGTAGGACAAATCTGAACACTGAAGCTTTCTTT. Residues: CASRTNLNTEAFF. The chain carries TRBV19 and TRBJ1-1; D is unclear. With 6 bases removed from V and 0 bases from J, the gap between germline ends came to 8 bases. Germline V gene sequence: CDR1 LNHDA, CDR2 SQIVND (reference sequence). This CDR3 contains 13 residues.

The rearrangement uses TRBV10-3 and TRBJ1-6, with 8 bases matching TRBD1. Looked up from germline, CDR1 is ENHRY and CDR2 is SYGVKD. There are 12 residues in the CDR3. V lost 9 bases to trimming and J lost 8 bases; unmatched junction nucleotides: 3. CDR3 in amino acids: CAIGTGDSPLHF. DNA of the CDR3: TGTGCCATAGGGACAGGAGATTCACCCCTCCACTTT.

The chain couples TRBV28 to TRBJ1-5; D ambiguous. V was trimmed by 2 bases and J by 6 bases, leaving 8 bases between them. This CDR3 spans 13 amino acids. Germline CDR1 reads MDHEN; CDR2 reads SYDVKM. The CDR3 DNA reads TGTGCCAGCAGTTTAGTTGACACTCAGCCCCAGCATTTT. Its translation is CASSLVDTQPQHF.

This clone was detected only a few times. The V and J genes are TRBV7-7 and TRBJ1-1; D uncertain. Trimming took off 2 bases at V and 4 bases at J, with 8 bases between the two ends. This CDR3 is built from 13 residues. The germline CDR1 and CDR2 sequences are SSHAT and FNYEAQ (reference sequence). CDR3 bases: TGTGCCAGCAGCTTATCGAAGAGCACTGAAGCTTTCTTT. The encoded protein is CASSLSKSTEAFF.

A word on this clone: Additional DNA sequences in this sample encode the identical CDR3. This chain joins TRBV4-2 and TRBJ2-1, with 14 bases lining up with TRBD2. This CDR3 has 16 residues. V lost 1 base to trimming and J lost 8 bases; unmatched junction nucleotides: 4. CDR1 and CDR2 (germline): LGHNA, YNFKEQ. The CDR3 DNA follows: TGTGCCAGCAGCCAAGGGCCGGGACTAGCGGGAGATGAGCAGTTCTTC. It is translated as CASSQGPGLAGDEQFF.

The chain uses TRBV5-1 and TRBJ2-7; weak D call: TRBD2 (7 bases). Germline CDR1 is SGHRS and CDR2 is YFSETQ. V lost 1 base to trimming and J lost 5 bases, with 16 bases between them. CDR3 length equals 15 residues. CDR3 nucleotide sequence: TGCGCCAGCAGCTTGACGGGGGGCCCAAGCCACGAGCAGTACTTC. Residues: CASSLTGGPSHEQYF. Variable domain in full (rest from reference TRBV5-1 and TRBJ2-7): KAGVTQTPRYLIKTRGQQVTLSCSPISGHRSVSWYQQTPGQGLQFLFEYFSETQRNKGNFPGRFSGRQFSNSRSEMNVSTLELGDSALYLCASSLTGGPSHEQYFGPGTRLTVT.

The rearrangement links TRBV5-6 to TRBJ2-7, with D possibly being TRBD1 or TRBD2 (6 bases each). This CDR3 comprises 16 residues. Trimming removed 4 bases from V and 3 bases from J, with 20 bases in between. Germline loops: CDR1 SGHDT, CDR2 YYEEEE. The CDR3 spells CASSLGGNRVLYEQYF. The CDR3 region has the DNA TGTGCCAGCAGCCTTGGGGGGAACAGGGTGCTCTACGAGCAGTACTTC.

The gene calls are TRBV30 and TRBJ1-2; D is perhaps TRBD1 (5 bases). This CDR3 spans 17 amino acids. Germline V gene lookup returns CDR1 GTSNPN and CDR2 SVGIG (reference sequence). V dropped 0 bases and J dropped 5 bases, with 22 bases sitting between them. In DNA form, the CDR3 reads TGTGCCTGGAGTGTGCCGACCTTAGGATATTGGGGGTATGGCTACACCTTC. Translating it yields CAWSVPTLGYWGYGYTF.

CDR3 nucleotides: TGTGCCAGCAGTGTTATGGGGGAAGGAGCTTTCTTT. Its protein is CASSVMGEGAFF. The rearrangement links TRBV27 to TRBJ1-1, with D perhaps matching TRBD1 (5 bases). The ends were cut back, 5 bases at V and 10 bases at J, with 14 bases in the middle. There are 12 residues in the CDR3. Germline V lookup: CDR1 MNHEY, CDR2 SMNVEV (reference sequence).

This chain connects TRBV5-4 to TRBJ1-2, with D possibly being TRBD1 (5 bases). CDR1 and CDR2 from the germline V gene are SGHNT and YYREEE (reference sequence). CDR3 length: 15 residues. V was clipped by 5 bases and J by 4 bases, with 18 bases between them. The CDR3, as DNA: TGTGCCAGCAGAAGCGAAGGGAGGGGTGTCTATGGCTACACCTTC. This sequence encodes CASRSEGRGVYGYTF.

The chain uses TRBV27 and TRBJ2-2, with a weak D call TRBD2 (6 bases). Looked up from germline, CDR1 is MNHEY and CDR2 is SMNVEV (reference sequence). CDR3 length: 15 residues. The germline V and J ends were trimmed by 7 bases and 4 bases, with 16 bases remaining between them. The CDR3 DNA sequence: TGTGCCAGCACCCCCGTAGCAGCGGGCACCGGGGAGCTGTTTTTT. Amino acids: CASTPVAAGTGELFF.

The chain is built from TRBV29-1 and TRBJ1-1; no reliable D call. This CDR3 has 11 residues. CDR1 is SQVTM, CDR2 ANQGSEA, per germline. V was clipped by 6 bases and J by 7 bases, with 12 bases between them. The CDR3 DNA is TGCAGCGTGCCCGGTTGGGATGAAGCTTTCTTT. Translation gives CSVPGWDEAFF.

This chain joins TRBV29-1 and TRBJ1-3; 7 nucleotides line up with TRBD1. CDR1 SQVTM and CDR2 ANQGSEA come from the germline V gene. J gave up 2 bases and V 7 bases, and 17 bases lay outside the gene matches. This CDR3 contains 17 residues. The CDR3, as DNA: TGCAGCGCCCTGGCCGTTTTCCGGGACAGCCCTGGAAACACCATATATTTT. Protein sequence: CSALAVFRDSPGNTIYF.

The V and J genes are TRBV19 and TRBJ2-7; 9 bases fit TRBD1. The trim removed 7 bases at V and 4 bases at J, leaving 11 bases unmatched. CDR3 length equals 15 residues. The germline CDR1 and CDR2 sequences are LNHDA and SQIVND (reference sequence). In DNA form, the CDR3 reads TGTGCCAGTACCACCCACACAGGGGGCGGTTACGAGCAGTACTTC. Protein product: CASTTHTGGGYEQYF.

CDR3 loop: CASSLRTAGYNEQFF. In nucleotides, the CDR3 is TGTGCCAGCAGCTTGCGGACGGCCGGCTACAATGAGCAGTTCTTC. This chain links TRBV7-9 with TRBJ2-1; D is undetermined. The CDR3 consists of 15 residues. V was cut by 3 bases and J by 3 bases, with 12 bases left in between. CDR1 and CDR2 (germline): SEHNR, FQNEAQ (reference sequence).

This rearrangement joins TRBV19 to TRBJ1-2; no firm D call. This CDR3 has 13 amino acids. The germline CDR1 and CDR2 sequences are LNHDA and SQIVND (reference sequence). V dropped 7 bases and J dropped 4 bases, with 13 bases sitting between them. CDR3 residues: CASKEADSYGYTF. Written as DNA, the CDR3 is TGTGCCAGTAAAGAGGCGGACTCCTATGGCTACACCTTC.

The chain is built from TRBV7-8 and TRBJ2-1, with D perhaps matching TRBD2 (5 bases). Trimming stripped 2 bases from V and 3 bases from J, with 17 bases between. The CDR3 totals 17 residues. CDR1 and CDR2 from the germline V gene are SGHVS and FQNEAQ. The CDR3 loop is CASSLLEEARFYNEQFF. CDR3 in DNA: TGTGCCAGCAGCTTATTGGAGGAGGCAAGGTTCTACAATGAGCAGTTCTTC.

This rearrangement joins TRBV30 to TRBJ2-7, with D possibly TRBD1 on 7 matching bases. In germline, CDR1 is GTSNPN, CDR2 SVGIG (reference sequence). The CDR3 has 14 amino acids. Trimming pared 4 bases from V and 5 bases from J, leaving 18 bases between. The chain's CDR3 is CAWTYRGLGNEQYF. The CDR3 region has the DNA TGTGCCTGGACCTACAGGGGACTGGGCAACGAGCAGTACTTC.

As concerns this clone: This sample also contains other DNA sequences that code for the same CDR3. The rearrangement links TRBV9 to TRBJ2-7, with 9 bases aligning to TRBD2. Germline V gene data show CDR1 as SGDLS and CDR2 as YYNGEE. CDR3 length: 13 amino acids. With V trimmed by 5 bases and J by 4 bases, 4 bases remained unmatched. The CDR3 sequence: CASSSGSLYEQYF. As DNA, the CDR3 is TGTGCCAGCAGTAGCGGGAGTTTATACGAGCAGTACTTC.

This clone appeared once. V and J are TRBV2 and TRBJ2-3; D might be TRBD2 (6 bases). V dropped 10 bases and J dropped 2 bases, with 13 bases sitting between them. The V gene's germline CDR1 is SNHLY and CDR2 FYNNEI. The CDR3 covers 13 residues. CDR3 sequence reads: CANLAAHTDTQYF. In DNA, the CDR3 is TGTGCCAACTTAGCGGCCCACACAGATACGCAGTATTTT.

This chain joins TRBV6-4 and TRBJ1-1; D perhaps matches TRBD1 (6 bases). Germline V gives CDR1 MRHNA, CDR2 SNTAGT. The V and J ends lost 5 bases and 4 bases respectively, with 11 bases between them. The CDR3 runs 13 residues. The DNA for the CDR3 is TGTGCCAGCAGTTACAGGGTTGGCACTGAAGCTTTCTTT. It yields the protein CASSYRVGTEAFF.

The chain links TRBV7-8 to TRBJ2-7; D not certain. There are 14 residues in the CDR3. Germline V gives CDR1 SGHVS, CDR2 FQNEAQ. The V and J ends lost 1 base and 4 bases respectively, with 11 bases between them. Here the CDR3 reads CASSLGTKDYEQYF. CDR3 nucleotide sequence: TGTGCCAGCAGCTTAGGCACGAAAGATTACGAGCAGTACTTC.

This clone was seen once. This chain links TRBV5-1 with TRBJ2-1, with D maybe TRBD1 (5 bases). The CDR3 totals 14 residues. Trimming removed 2 bases from V and 6 bases from J, with 12 bases in between. Germline values: CDR1 SGHRS, CDR2 YFSETQ. The CDR3 here is CASSLWVGANEQFF. Here the CDR3 DNA reads TGCGCCAGCAGCTTATGGGTAGGGGCCAATGAGCAGTTCTTC. Based on the CDR3 plus reference TRBV5-1 and TRBJ2-1, the full variable domain is KAGVTQTPRYLIKTRGQQVTLSCSPISGHRSVSWYQQTPGQGLQFLFEYFSETQRNKGNFPGRFSGRQFSNSRSEMNVSTLELGDSALYLCASSLWVGANEQFFGPGTRLTVL.

The gene calls are TRBV6-6 and TRBJ2-1; possibly TRBD1 or TRBD2 for D (5 bases each). The V end was cut by 6 bases, the J end by 1 base, with 16 bases between. CDR1 is MNHNY and CDR2 is SVGAGI in the germline V gene (reference sequence). The CDR3 consists of 16 residues. CDR3 coding DNA: TGTGCCAGCAGCCCTAGGGGTTCGGGGTCCTACAATGAGCAGTTCTTC. Translating gives CASSPRGSGSYNEQFF.

This chain joins TRBV28 and TRBJ1-4; D call uncertain. The CDR3 has 13 amino acids. The germline V and J ends were trimmed by 3 bases and 7 bases, with 9 bases remaining between them. CDR1 is MDHEN and CDR2 is SYDVKM in the germline V gene. The chain's CDR3 is CASSFWGGEKLFF. The CDR3 DNA follows: TGTGCCAGCAGTTTTTGGGGAGGTGAAAAACTGTTTTTT.

This clone was counted once. This chain uses TRBV5-1 with TRBJ1-3; TRBD1 might be the D (5 bases). CDR3 size: 18 residues. Trimming took 2 bases from V and 6 from J, leaving 24 bases between them. Germline V gene data show CDR1 as SGHRS and CDR2 as YFSETQ. The CDR3 loop reads CASSFTRRDANAENTIYF. The DNA for the CDR3 is TGCGCCAGCAGCTTTACGCGGAGGGACGCAAATGCTGAAAACACCATATATTTT.

This chain connects TRBV27 to TRBJ1-1; D possibly corresponds to TRBD1 (6 bases). Germline values: CDR1 MNHEY, CDR2 SMNVEV (reference sequence). The CDR3 length is 12 residues. V was trimmed by 2 bases and J by 11 bases, leaving 12 bases between them. The CDR3, as DNA: TGTGCCAGCAGTTTAATCGGGGGCAAGGCTTTCTTT. Its protein product is CASSLIGGKAFF.

Points on this clone: This specimen includes other DNA sequences encoding the same CDR3. The J gene is TRBJ2-7, the V gene TRBV5-8, with unresolved D. Trimming stripped 2 bases from V and 1 base from J, with 7 bases between. CDR3 length: 13 residues. Germline CDR1 SGHTS, CDR2 YDEGEE. CDR3 region: CASSFRRSYEQYF. DNA of the CDR3: TGTGCCAGCAGCTTTCGCCGTTCCTACGAGCAGTACTTC.

Here the CDR3 reads CASSEPHDGTYEQYF. CDR3 DNA: TGTGCCAGCAGTGAACCCCATGACGGGACCTACGAGCAGTACTTC. The V gene is TRBV2, the J gene TRBJ2-7; tentatively, D is TRBD2 (5 bases). The CDR3 has 15 amino acids. The V end lost 2 bases, the J end lost 2 bases, and 13 bases lay between the germline ends. The germline gives CDR1 SNHLY, CDR2 FYNNEI. The variable domain in full, completed from reference TRBV2 and TRBJ2-7, reads EPEVTQTPSHQVTQMGQEVILRCVPISNHLYFYWYRQILGQKVEFLVSFYNNEISEKSEIFDDQFSVERPDGSNFTLKIRSTKLEDSAMYFCASSEPHDGTYEQYFGPGTRLTVT.

The rearrangement uses TRBV5-1 and TRBJ2-5; tentative D call: TRBD1 (5 bases). This CDR3 has 12 residues. V lost 4 bases to trimming and J lost 4 bases, with 8 bases between them. Looked up from germline, CDR1 is SGHRS and CDR2 is YFSETQ. CDR3 sequence reads: CASSPDRETQYF. As DNA, the CDR3 is TGCGCCAGCAGCCCCGACAGAGAGACCCAGTACTTC.